This T cell receptor beta chain originates from a study of blood T cell repertoires in COVID-19. Turning to the study itself: Collection of acute and convalescent COVID-19 samples took place in the United States, Italy and Spain. T cells, B-cell-depleted T cells, or PBMCs supplied cDNA or gDNA.

The CDR3 runs 15 residues. Germline V gene lookup returns CDR1 MNHEY and CDR2 SVGEGT. The trim removed 1 base at V and 2 bases at J, leaving 1 base unmatched. Clinical history reported by participants formed the basis on which cohorts were assigned. The assay was immunoSEQ multiplex PCR, and TCRdb's table has in-frame clones only and misses some. Of a few hundred thousand clones listed, around 85% were seen once; the top ten hold over 1.5%. The rearrangement links TRBV6-2 or TRBV6-3 to TRBJ2-7, with 11 bases aligning to TRBD2. Sequenced material: PBMCs or T cells enriched from blood (not recorded which). The clonotype originates from a woman between 45 and 65 years old who had recovered from COVID-19. The CDR3 coding sequence is TGTGCCAGCAGTTACTTACTAGCGGGAGCCTACGAGCAGTACTTC. Encoded protein: CASSYLLAGAYEQYF.